The rows below give T cell receptor beta chains drawn from one sample of a study of cytomegalovirus exposure and HLA in healthy donors. Here immunoSEQ multiplex PCR was the method, and the copy in TCRdb shows in-frame clones only, minus some. The repertoire has around 150,000 clones, around three fifths of them found once; the top ten carry 3%. Sequenced sample: PBMCs. The receptors originated from a woman aged 25 to 39 in good health and CMV-seropositive. CDR3s include the opening cysteine and the closing phenylalanine or tryptophan. A D gene is named only where the DNA matches it firmly. Not all rows give a size; the values are once, few, many and, for expanded clones, a class.

>-|-|TRBJ2-7|13|TRBV13
TGTGCCAGCAGCGTTGGACAGCTGCCTAGGCAGTACTTC
CASSVGQLPRQYF
>few|-|TRBJ1-1|13|TRBV5-1
TGCGCCAGCACCCAGACAGGGAACACTGAAGCTTTCTTT
CASTQTGNTEAFF
>-|TRBD1|TRBJ1-5|15|TRBV30
TGTGCCTGGAACATGGGACAGGGGAGGAATCAGCCCCAGCATTTT
CAWNMGQGRNQPQHF
>-|TRBD1|TRBJ1-1|12|TRBV29-1
TGCAGCGTCGGGACAGGGTACGCTGAAGCTTTCTTT
CSVGTGYAEAFF
>-|TRBD2|TRBJ2-1|17|TRBV4-1
TGCGCCAGCAGCCAAGTGGTTAGCGGGGGCGTCAACAATGAGCAGTTCTTC
CASSQVVSGGVNNEQFF
>-|TRBD1|TRBJ2-7|15|TRBV27
TGTGCCAGCAGTTTATCGGGACAGACTTCCTACGAGCAGTACTTC
CASSLSGQTSYEQYF
>-|TRBD2|TRBJ2-7|17|TRBV2
TGTGCCAGCAGGGCCGGACTAGCGGTAAATATCCTACGAGAGCAGTACTTC
CASRAGLAVNILREQYF
>-|-|TRBJ1-4|16|TRBV10-3
TGTGCCATCAGGACTTCCGAGGGGGGGGCACAGGAAAAACTGTTTTTT
CAIRTSEGGAQEKLFF
>few|-|TRBJ1-5|13|TRBV6-1
TGTGCCAGCAGTGAGGGCTTCAATCAGCCCCAGCATTTT
CASSEGFNQPQHF
>few|TRBD2|TRBJ2-2|18|TRBV7-9
TGTGCCAGCAGCCAGCCCCCTACTAGCGGGATAAGCACCGGGGAGCTGTTTTTT
CASSQPPTSGISTGELFF
>-|TRBD1|TRBJ1-2|15|TRBV6-1
TGTGCCAGCAGTCCCGGGACAGGAACCAACTATGGCTACACCTTC
CASSPGTGTNYGYTF
>-|-|TRBJ2-2|14|TRBV28
TGTGCCAGCAACACACAGGGAGGGGCCGGGGAGCTGTTTTTT
CASNTQGGAGELFF
>-|-|TRBJ2-3|14|TRBV2
TGTGCCAGCCGGGAAACTCGGAGCACAGATACGCAGTATTTT
CASRETRSTDTQYF
>few|-|TRBJ1-5|14|TRBV5-8
TGTGCCAGCAGCTTGGTCGGGAGCAATCAGCCCCAGCATTTT
CASSLVGSNQPQHF
>few|-|TRBJ1-4|14|TRBV4-1
TGCGCCAGCAGCCCCAGGTGGGCTAATGAAAAACTGTTTTTT
CASSPRWANEKLFF
>-|-|TRBJ1-2|15|TRBV19
TGTGCCAGTAGTATTATGGGCGGGGGGGCATATGGCTACACCTTC
CASSIMGGGAYGYTF
>few|TRBD2|TRBJ2-1|16|TRBV14
TGTGCCAGCAGCCGAAGCTGGCGGGAGGGCCAGGGTGAGCAGTTCTTC
CASSRSWREGQGEQFF
>-|-|TRBJ1-1|12|TRBV16
TGTGCCAGCAGCCGTCAGAACACTGAAGCTTTCTTT
CASSRQNTEAFF
>few|-|TRBJ1-2|13|TRBV6-1
TGTGCCAGCAGTTCGGGGTGGAACTATGGCTACACCTTC
CASSSGWNYGYTF
>few|TRBD1|TRBJ1-5|13|TRBV7-9
TGTGCCAGCAGCGGACAGGGGAATCAGCCCCAGCATTTT
CASSGQGNQPQHF
>-|-|TRBJ2-5|13|TRBV2
TGTGCCAGCAGCCCGGGTGTCCAAGAGACCCAGTACTTC
CASSPGVQETQYF
>-|-|TRBJ2-5|14|TRBV5-4
TGTGCCAGCAGCTTGCAGGGAATGGAGGAGACCCAGTACTTC
CASSLQGMEETQYF
>-|TRBD2|TRBJ2-1|17|TRBV5-1
TGCGCCAGCAGCTTGGCCCGGACTAGCGGGAGGGCCAGAGAGCAGTTCTTC
CASSLARTSGRAREQFF
>-|-|TRBJ1-1|12|TRBV2
TGTGCCAGCAGTCCTACAGGGATCGAAGCTTTCTTT
CASSPTGIEAFF
>once|-|TRBJ2-3|13|TRBV5-1
TGCGCCAGCAGCGAGCCGACAACAGATACGCAGTATTTT
CASSEPTTDTQYF
>once|TRBD2|TRBJ2-3|13|TRBV28
TGTGCCAGCAGGGAGGCGGGGGAGGATACGCAGTATTTT
CASREAGEDTQYF
>-|-|TRBJ1-1|13|TRBV7-6
TGTGCCAGCAGCTTAGATCCTGTCACTGAAGCTTTCTTT
CASSLDPVTEAFF
>-|-|TRBJ2-1|11|TRBV10-3
TGTGCCATCAGTGTGAGGGGGGAGCAGTTCTTC
CAISVRGEQFF
>few|TRBD1|TRBJ1-3|15|TRBV6-5
TGTGCCAGCAGGGCGCAGGGGGCCTGGGGAAACACCATATATTTT
CASRAQGAWGNTIYF
>-|-|TRBJ2-3|14|TRBV5-1
TGCGCCAGCAGCTTGGAGGGCGGGGAAGATACGCAGTATTTT
CASSLEGGEDTQYF
>-|TRBD1|TRBJ1-2|14|TRBV11-3
TGTGCCAGCAGCTTATTGGGACAGGGCTATGGCTACACCTTC
CASSLLGQGYGYTF
>-|-|TRBJ2-6|16|TRBV19
TGTGCCAGCTCTGTACCCCGGAGGTCTGGGGCCAACGTCCTGACTTTC
CASSVPRRSGANVLTF
>-|TRBD2|TRBJ2-1|16|TRBV11-3
TGTGCCAGCAGCTTTTCCGGGAGGGTCCAACGGGATGAGCAGTTCTTC
CASSFSGRVQRDEQFF
>once|TRBD1|TRBJ1-2|16|TRBV5-5
TGTGCCAGCAGCTCAGCAAAAGGTACAGGGGATTATGGCTACACCTTC
CASSSAKGTGDYGYTF
>-|-|TRBJ1-4|11|TRBV20-1
TGCAGTGCTAGCCTAACAGGAAAACTGTTTTTT
CSASLTGKLFF
>few|TRBD1|TRBJ2-7|13|TRBV29-1
TGCAGCGTTTTGTCGGGACAGACCTACGAGCAGTACTTC
CSVLSGQTYEQYF
>few|-|TRBJ1-1|13|TRBV6-5
TGTGCCAGCAAGGACTCTACTACCTTGGGAACTTTCTTT
CASKDSTTLGTFF
>-|-|TRBJ1-2|12|TRBV30
TGTGCCTGGAGAGGACAGCTCTATGGCTACACCTTC
CAWRGQLYGYTF
>once|TRBD2|TRBJ2-1|14|TRBV6-5
TGTGCCAGCAGTTCCCGGGACTACCCAAATGAGCAGTTCTTC
CASSSRDYPNEQFF
>-|-|TRBJ1-5|14|TRBV6-5
TGTGCCAGCAGTGCACAGGGAGTCAATCAGCCCCAGCATTTT
CASSAQGVNQPQHF
>-|TRBD2|TRBJ2-3|15|TRBV5-4
TGTGCCAGCAGCTTAAGACTAGCGGGCGGAGATACGCAGTATTTT
CASSLRLAGGDTQYF
>-|TRBD1|TRBJ2-5|18|TRBV25-1
TGTGCCAGCAGTGAATACAGGGGGCGATGGGGTGTAGGGGAGACCCAGTACTTC
CASSEYRGRWGVGETQYF